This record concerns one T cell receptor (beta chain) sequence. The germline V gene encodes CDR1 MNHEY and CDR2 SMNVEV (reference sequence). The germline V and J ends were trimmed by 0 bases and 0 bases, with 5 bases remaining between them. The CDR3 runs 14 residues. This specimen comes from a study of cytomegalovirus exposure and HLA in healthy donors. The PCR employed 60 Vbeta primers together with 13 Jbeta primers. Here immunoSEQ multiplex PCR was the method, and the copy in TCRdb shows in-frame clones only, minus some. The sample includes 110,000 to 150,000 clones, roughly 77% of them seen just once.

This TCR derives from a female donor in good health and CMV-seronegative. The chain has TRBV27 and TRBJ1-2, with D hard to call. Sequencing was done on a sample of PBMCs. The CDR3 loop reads CASSLSPANYGYTF. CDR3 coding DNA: TGTGCCAGCAGTTTATCTCCGGCTAACTATGGCTACACCTTC.